These 26 T cell receptor beta chains came from one sample sequenced in a study of blood T cells in healthy people across ages. Alongside a J-beta primer mix, a sample-barcoded 5' primer served in a second PCR lasting about 7 to 11 cycles. TCRdb re-called the 5' RACE reads with MiXCR, one entry per CDR3 protein. The table shows about 800,000 distinct CDR3 sequences, with approximately 25% occurring only once. Another study also made use of these data, one on T cells of mothers and their children.

The sequenced sample was blood. Receptor source: a boy aged 10-17 years in good health.

This clonotype came up a few times. The chain is built from TRBV18 and TRBJ2-7; no reliable D call. Germline V gene data show CDR1 as KGHSH and CDR2 as LQKENI. V was shortened by 2 bases and J by 4 bases, with 12 bases between the two germline ends. The CDR3 is 14 residues long. The CDR3: CASSPSPGSYEQYF. The CDR3 DNA reads as TGTGCCAGCTCACCATCCCCAGGATCGTACGAGCAGTACTTC.

Concerning this clonotype: At one of its ends the junction is not consistent with the germline gene, which may arise from a read error. The chain uses TRBV6-1 and TRBJ2-7, with TRBD2 identical over 10 bases. CDR3 length: 16 residues. CDR1 and CDR2 from the germline V gene are MNHNS and SASEGT. CDR3 protein: CASSEQLAGRVYVQYF. The CDR3, as DNA: TGTGCCAGCAGTGAACAACTAGCGGGGAGGGTCTACGTGCAGTACTTC.

The J gene is TRBJ2-1, the V gene TRBV6-5; 8 nucleotides line up with TRBD2. Losses at the gene ends were 2 bases for V and 8 bases for J; bases not matched to a gene: 5. The germline V gene has CDR1 MNHEY and CDR2 SVGAGI. The CDR3 extends over 14 amino acids. The CDR3 loop reads CASSYRTSIHEQFF. CDR3 sequence (DNA): TGTGCCAGCAGTTACCGGACTAGCATCCATGAGCAGTTCTTC.

This clonotype turned up a few times. The chain has TRBV20-1 and TRBJ2-7; 12 nucleotides align to TRBD2. The CDR3 consists of 16 residues. After removal of 3 bases from V and 0 bases from J, the junction contained 6 bases not matched to a gene. CDR1 DFQATT and CDR2 SNEGSKA come from the germline V gene (reference sequence). CDR3 in amino acids: CSARGTSGRLSYEQYF. The CDR3 DNA is TGCAGTGCTAGGGGGACTAGCGGGCGACTCTCCTACGAGCAGTACTTC.

The J gene is TRBJ2-3, the V gene TRBV5-5; 7 bases map to TRBD1. CDR1 is SGHKS, CDR2 YYEKEE, per germline (reference sequence). This CDR3 is built from 16 residues. Losses at the gene ends were 0 bases for V and 0 bases for J; bases not matched to a gene: 4. This chain's CDR3 is CASSLVGDRSTDTQYF. The CDR3, as DNA: TGTGCCAGCAGCTTGGTCGGGGACAGAAGCACAGATACGCAGTATTTT. Full variable domain (remainder filled in from reference TRBV5-5 and TRBJ2-3): DAGVTQSPTHLIKTRGQQVTLRCSPISGHKSVSWYQQVLGQGPQFIFQYYEKEERGRGNFPDRFSARQFPNYSSELNVNALLLGDSALYLCASSLVGDRSTDTQYFGPGTRLTVL.

This chain links TRBV5-1 with TRBJ2-3; D gene uncertain. This CDR3 comprises 14 residues. Trimming took off 1 base at V and 1 base at J, with 7 bases between the two ends. The germline CDR1 and CDR2 sequences are SGHRS and YFSETQ. The DNA for the CDR3 is TGCGCCAGCAGCTTGTATAGCCGCACAGATACGCAGTATTTT. Its protein is CASSLYSRTDTQYF.

This clonotype was seen a single time. The chain carries TRBV9 and TRBJ2-2; no firm D call. Deletions cut 4 bases from V and 7 bases from J, with 8 bases between. CDR1 is SGDLS and CDR2 is YYNGEE in the germline V gene. The CDR3 runs 12 residues. CDR3 nucleotides: TGTGCCAGCAGCTGGAGTGGCGGGGAGCTGTTTTTT. Protein sequence: CASSWSGGELFF.

V is TRBV5-1 and J is TRBJ1-6; D gene uncertain. CDR3 length: 16 residues. The ends were cut back, 0 bases at V and 7 bases at J, with 14 bases in the middle. Germline CDR1 SGHRS, CDR2 YFSETQ. The CDR3 reads CASSLGVGSWNSPLHF. The DNA of the CDR3 is TGCGCCAGCAGCTTGGGCGTAGGGTCGTGGAATTCACCCCTCCACTTT.

This clonotype was counted a few times. The V and J genes are TRBV6-2 or TRBV6-3 and TRBJ2-6; D ambiguous. The CDR3 is 16 residues long. V dropped 5 bases and J dropped 0 bases, with 11 bases sitting between them. Germline CDR1 reads MNHEY; CDR2 reads SVGEGT. This chain's CDR3 is CASSHPTYSGANVLTF. CDR3 nucleotide sequence: TGTGCCAGCAGTCATCCTACTTACTCTGGGGCCAACGTCCTGACTTTC.

This CDR3 reads CASSLESGYGYTF. The CDR3 DNA is TGTGCCAGCAGCTTAGAGTCCGGGTACGGCTACACCTTC. The rearrangement links TRBV7-6 to TRBJ1-2; D is unclear. V lost 1 base, J lost 8 bases, and 11 bases lay in between. The germline CDR1 and CDR2 sequences are SGHVS and FNYEAQ. The CDR3 sequence is 13 residues long.

The V and J genes are TRBV4-3 and TRBJ2-2; TRBD1 or TRBD2 may be the D gene (5 bases each). Trimming cost V 0 bases and J 1 base, with 6 bases left between them. Per germline, CDR1 LGHNA and CDR2 YSLEER. The CDR3 sequence is 15 residues long. This CDR3 is CASSQERGNTGELFF. The CDR3 region has the DNA TGCGCCAGCAGCCAAGAGAGGGGGAACACCGGGGAGCTGTTTTTT.

This chain links TRBV28 with TRBJ1-2; no firm D call. Trimming left V 3 bases short and J 7 bases short, with 6 bases between. The CDR3 totals 11 residues. Germline lookup yields CDR1 MDHEN and CDR2 SYDVKM. Here the CDR3 reads CASSFPSGYTF. The CDR3 nucleotides read TGTGCCAGCAGTTTCCCCTCTGGCTACACCTTC.

This chain's CDR3 is CASEGFQNIQYF. Here the CDR3 DNA reads TGTGCCAGCGAAGGTTTTCAAAACATTCAGTACTTC. V is TRBV9 and J is TRBJ2-4; D is ambiguous. V lost 7 bases to trimming and J lost 5 bases, with 10 bases between them. CDR1 and CDR2 (germline): SGDLS, YYNGEE. The CDR3 is 12 residues long.

In its sample, this clonotype was seen once. This chain uses TRBV4-3 with TRBJ2-7, with 10 bases that match TRBD2. CDR1 is LGHNA and CDR2 is YSLEER in the germline V gene. V lost 0 bases to trimming and J lost 1 base; unmatched junction nucleotides: 9. This CDR3 contains 18 residues. The CDR3: CASSQEGRGTSASYEQYF. Written as DNA, the CDR3 is TGCGCCAGCAGCCAAGAGGGACGGGGGACTAGCGCTTCCTACGAGCAGTACTTC.

This clonotype has just a few counts. The gene calls are TRBV9 and TRBJ1-4, with 12 bases lining up with TRBD1. Unmatched junction bases numbered 7, after V lost 0 bases and J lost 1 base. The CDR3 totals 19 residues. Germline CDR1 is SGDLS and CDR2 is YYNGEE. CDR3 nucleotides: TGTGCCAGCAGCGTAGGCCGGGACAGGGGGCGCATAACTAATGAAAAACTGTTTTTT. Protein product: CASSVGRDRGRITNEKLFF.

In its sample, this clonotype was seen a few times. The chain employs TRBV20-1 and TRBJ2-7; TRBD2 matches at 10 bases. Trimming removed 3 bases from V and 6 bases from J; junction bases left unmatched: 5. This CDR3 comprises 13 residues. CDR1 and CDR2 from the germline V gene are DFQATT and SNEGSKA (reference sequence). CDR3 sequence (DNA): TGCAGTGCTAGGTGGCTAGCGGGAGTCGAGCAGTACTTC. This encodes CSARWLAGVEQYF.

This clonotype was seen a few times. The rearrangement uses TRBV27 and TRBJ2-7; no definite D call. The CDR3 runs to 13 residues. Trimming took 7 bases from V and 0 from J, leaving 10 bases between them. Germline V lookup: CDR1 MNHEY, CDR2 SMNVEV (reference sequence). The CDR3 coding sequence is TGTGCCAGCACCCTAACCAGCTCCTACGAGCAGTACTTC. This gives the protein CASTLTSSYEQYF.

This clonotype was recorded once. This chain uses TRBV18 with TRBJ1-3; D is undetermined. This CDR3 has 18 residues. Germline V gene lookup returns CDR1 KGHSH and CDR2 LQKENI. V dropped 3 bases and J dropped 3 bases, with 21 bases sitting between them. As DNA, the CDR3 is TGTGCCAGCTCACCCCAAAATCTTCGGGGAATGGATGGAAACACCATATATTTT. Translation: CASSPQNLRGMDGNTIYF.

This chain joins TRBV11-2 and TRBJ1-2; TRBD1 matches at 7 bases. J was trimmed by 4 bases and V by 6 bases; bases with no gene match: 5. This CDR3 has 13 amino acids. In germline, CDR1 is SGHAT, CDR2 FQNNGV. DNA of the CDR3: TGTGCCAGCAGACTGACAGGGCCCTATGGCTACACCTTC. This codes for CASRLTGPYGYTF. Combining the CDR3 with reference TRBV11-2 and TRBJ1-2 gives the whole variable domain EAGVAQSPRYKIIEKRQSVAFWCNPISGHATLYWYQQILGQGPKLLIQFQNNGVVDDSQLPKDRFSAERLKGVDSTLKIQPAKLEDSAVYLCASRLTGPYGYTFGSGTRLTVV.

The chain carries TRBV24-1 and TRBJ2-5; D may match TRBD1 or TRBD2 (6 bases each). Per germline, CDR1 KGHDR and CDR2 SFDVKD. The CDR3 runs to 18 residues. Trimming removed 5 bases at V and 5 bases at J, with 26 bases between. CDR3 protein: CATSGPPGRSGQLETQYF. CDR3 in DNA: TGTGCCACCAGTGGCCCGCCCGGCCGTAGCGGACAGCTCGAGACCCAGTACTTC.

In its sample, this clonotype was seen a few times. The junction departs from the called germline gene at one end, perhaps through a read error. The V call is TRBV12-3 or TRBV12-4, the J call TRBJ1-5; 8 nucleotides agree with TRBD1. This CDR3 contains 15 residues. For the CDR3, the DNA is TGCGCCAGCAGCCCGGACAGGGATAGCAATCAGCCCCAGCATTTT. Translation: CASSPDRDSNQPQHF.

This clonotype was seen more than once but under ten times. The gene calls are TRBV6-5 and TRBJ1-3, with 10 bases aligning to TRBD1. Trimming cost V 5 bases and J 0 bases; bases outside gene matches: 7. CDR1 is MNHEY and CDR2 is SVGAGI in the germline V gene. The CDR3 is 17 amino acids. CDR3: CASSNTRQGASGNTIYF. DNA of the CDR3: TGTGCCAGCAGTAACACGCGACAGGGGGCCTCTGGAAACACCATATATTTT.

This clonotype was detected a few times. The V gene is TRBV25-1, the J gene TRBJ2-2; D unclear. In germline, CDR1 is MGHDK, CDR2 SYGVNS. The CDR3 is made up of 13 amino acids. V was trimmed by 3 bases and J by 0 bases, leaving 2 bases between them. The CDR3 region has the DNA TGTGCCAGCAGTGAGCCGAACACCGGGGAGCTGTTTTTT. Translating it yields CASSEPNTGELFF.

This chain uses TRBV6-2 or TRBV6-3 with TRBJ2-1; no clear D. CDR3 length: 17 residues. Trimming stripped 5 bases from V and 3 bases from J, with 20 bases between. The germline V gene has CDR1 MNHEY and CDR2 SVGEGT. This chain's CDR3 is CASSPLQAIPYYNEQFF. CDR3 DNA sequence: TGTGCCAGCAGTCCGTTGCAGGCAATCCCCTACTACAATGAGCAGTTCTTC.

The chain combines TRBV11-2 with TRBJ1-1; D call uncertain. There are 13 residues in the CDR3. Germline V gene data show CDR1 as SGHAT and CDR2 as FQNNGV. Trimming shortened V by 5 bases and J by 0 bases, and 7 bases separated the two germline ends. The chain's CDR3 is CASSQFLNTEAFF. CDR3 sequence (DNA): TGTGCCAGCAGCCAATTCCTGAACACTGAAGCTTTCTTT.

The CDR3: CAISESLSNTEAFF. The CDR3 coding sequence is TGTGCCATCAGTGAGTCGTTGTCGAACACTGAAGCTTTCTTT. This chain uses TRBV10-3 with TRBJ1-1; D is ambiguous. This CDR3 region has 14 residues. Germline V gene data show CDR1 as ENHRY and CDR2 as SYGVKD. The V end was cut by 0 bases, the J end by 1 base, with 6 bases between.